The sample holds a few counts of the clone carrying this TCR beta chain. Per the germline V gene, CDR1 is LGHNA and CDR2 is YNFKEQ. The length of the CDR3 is 15 residues. After removal of 5 bases from V and 2 bases from J, the junction contained 9 bases not matched to a gene. TCRdb fed the 5' RACE reads into MiXCR, producing one record per CDR3 protein. The sample yields nearly 55,000 distinct CDR3 sequences, roughly a quarter seen once. The chain joins TRBV4-2 to TRBJ2-7, with TRBD1 matching over 7 bases. The sequence was collected from a female donor with breast cancer. The sequenced sample consisted of tumor-infiltrating naive CD4+ T cells sorted from the breast tumor. Subset noted: naive CD4+ T cells, CD4+CD45RA+CD25-. The CDR3 protein is CASSEGQSVPYEQYF. Written as DNA, the CDR3 is TGTGCCAGCAGCGAGGGACAGTCAGTCCCCTACGAGCAGTACTTC.